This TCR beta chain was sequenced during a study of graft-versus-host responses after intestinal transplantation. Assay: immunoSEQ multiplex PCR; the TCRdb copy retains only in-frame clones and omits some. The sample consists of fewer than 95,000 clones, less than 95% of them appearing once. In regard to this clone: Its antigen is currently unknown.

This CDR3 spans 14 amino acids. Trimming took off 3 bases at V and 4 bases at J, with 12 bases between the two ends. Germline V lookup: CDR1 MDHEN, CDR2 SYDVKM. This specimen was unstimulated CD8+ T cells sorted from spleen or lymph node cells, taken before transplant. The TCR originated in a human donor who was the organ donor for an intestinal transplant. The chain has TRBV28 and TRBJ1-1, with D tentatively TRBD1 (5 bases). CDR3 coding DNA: TGTGCCAGCAGTTTTGCCAGGGTGAGCACTGAAGCTTTCTTT. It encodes CASSFARVSTEAFF.